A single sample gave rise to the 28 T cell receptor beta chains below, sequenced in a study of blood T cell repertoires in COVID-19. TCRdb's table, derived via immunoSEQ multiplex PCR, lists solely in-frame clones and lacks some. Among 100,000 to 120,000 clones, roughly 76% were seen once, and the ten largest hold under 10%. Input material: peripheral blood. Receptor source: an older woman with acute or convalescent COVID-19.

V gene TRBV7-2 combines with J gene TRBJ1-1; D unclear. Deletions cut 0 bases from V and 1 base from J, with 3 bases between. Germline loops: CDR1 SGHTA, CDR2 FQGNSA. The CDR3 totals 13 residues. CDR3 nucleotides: TGTGCCAGCAGCTTAGCCCAGAACACTGAAGCTTTCTTT. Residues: CASSLAQNTEAFF.

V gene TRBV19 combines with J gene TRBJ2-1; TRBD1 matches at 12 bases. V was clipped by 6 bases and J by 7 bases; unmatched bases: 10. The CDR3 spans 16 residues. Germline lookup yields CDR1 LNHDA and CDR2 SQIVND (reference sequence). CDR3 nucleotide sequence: TGTGCCAGTAGGACTCCCGGGACAGGGGGCGGGAATGAGCAGTTCTTC. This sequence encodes CASRTPGTGGGNEQFF.

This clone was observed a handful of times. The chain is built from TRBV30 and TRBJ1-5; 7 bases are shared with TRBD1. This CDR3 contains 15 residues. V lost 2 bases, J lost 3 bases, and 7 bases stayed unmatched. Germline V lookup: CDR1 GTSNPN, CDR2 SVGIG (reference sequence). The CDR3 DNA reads TGTGCCTGGAGTTTGGGACAGCGATTCAATCAGCCCCAGCATTTT. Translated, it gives CAWSLGQRFNQPQHF.

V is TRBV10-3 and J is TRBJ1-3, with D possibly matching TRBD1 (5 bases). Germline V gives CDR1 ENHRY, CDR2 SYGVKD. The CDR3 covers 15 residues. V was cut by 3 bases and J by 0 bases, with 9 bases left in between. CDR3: CAISDKGLSGNTIYF. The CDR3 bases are TGTGCCATCAGTGATAAGGGGCTCTCTGGAAACACCATATATTTT.

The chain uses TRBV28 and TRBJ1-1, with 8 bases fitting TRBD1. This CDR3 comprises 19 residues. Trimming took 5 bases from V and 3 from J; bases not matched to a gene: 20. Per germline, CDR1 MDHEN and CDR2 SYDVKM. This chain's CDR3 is CASSVGVFRARGLDTEAFF. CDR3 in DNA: TGTGCCAGCAGTGTGGGTGTTTTTAGGGCCAGGGGGCTAGACACTGAAGCTTTCTTT.

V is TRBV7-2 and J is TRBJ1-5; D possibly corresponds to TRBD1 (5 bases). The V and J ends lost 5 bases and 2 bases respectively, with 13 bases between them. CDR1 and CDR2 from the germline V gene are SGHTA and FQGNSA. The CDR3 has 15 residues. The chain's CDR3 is CASSRGGTGNQPQHF. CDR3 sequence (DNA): TGTGCCAGCAGCCGTGGCGGGACGGGCAATCAGCCCCAGCATTTT.

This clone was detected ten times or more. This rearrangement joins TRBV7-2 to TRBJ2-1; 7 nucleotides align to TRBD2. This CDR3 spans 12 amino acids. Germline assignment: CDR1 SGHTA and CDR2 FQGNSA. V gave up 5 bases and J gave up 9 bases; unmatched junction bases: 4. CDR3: CASSRGVGEQFF. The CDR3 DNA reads TGTGCCAGCAGCCGGGGGGTTGGTGAGCAGTTCTTC.

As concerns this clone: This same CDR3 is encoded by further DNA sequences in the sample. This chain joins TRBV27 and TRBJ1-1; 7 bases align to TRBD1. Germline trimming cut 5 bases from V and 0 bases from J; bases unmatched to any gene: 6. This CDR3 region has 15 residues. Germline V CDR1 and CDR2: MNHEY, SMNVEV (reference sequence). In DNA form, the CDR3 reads TGTGCCAGCAGTCGACAGGGACAAATGAACACTGAAGCTTTCTTT. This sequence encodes CASSRQGQMNTEAFF.

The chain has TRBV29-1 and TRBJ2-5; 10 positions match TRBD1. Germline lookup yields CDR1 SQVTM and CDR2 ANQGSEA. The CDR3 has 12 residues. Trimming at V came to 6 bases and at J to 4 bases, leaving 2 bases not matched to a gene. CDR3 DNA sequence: TGCAGCGTGGGACAGGGGTTAGAGACCCAGTACTTC. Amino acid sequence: CSVGQGLETQYF.

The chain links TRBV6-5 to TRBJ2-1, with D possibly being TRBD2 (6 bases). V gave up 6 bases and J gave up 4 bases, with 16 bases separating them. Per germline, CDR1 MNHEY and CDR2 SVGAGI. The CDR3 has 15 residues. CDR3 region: CASSHDGTVYNEQFF. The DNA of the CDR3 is TGTGCCAGCAGCCACGACGGGACTGTATACAATGAGCAGTTCTTC.

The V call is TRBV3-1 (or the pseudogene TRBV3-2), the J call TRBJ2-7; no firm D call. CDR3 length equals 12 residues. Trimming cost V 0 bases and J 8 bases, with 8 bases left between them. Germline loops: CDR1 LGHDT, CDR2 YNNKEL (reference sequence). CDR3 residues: CASSQELGQQYF. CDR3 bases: TGTGCCAGCAGCCAAGAATTGGGCCAGCAGTACTTC.

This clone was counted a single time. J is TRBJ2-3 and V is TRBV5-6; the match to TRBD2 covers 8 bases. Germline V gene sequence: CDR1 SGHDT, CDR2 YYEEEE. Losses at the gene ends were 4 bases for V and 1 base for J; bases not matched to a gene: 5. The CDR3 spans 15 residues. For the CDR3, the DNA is TGTGCCAGCAGCCGCGGGGGGTTCCGCACAGATACGCAGTATTTT. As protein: CASSRGGFRTDTQYF.

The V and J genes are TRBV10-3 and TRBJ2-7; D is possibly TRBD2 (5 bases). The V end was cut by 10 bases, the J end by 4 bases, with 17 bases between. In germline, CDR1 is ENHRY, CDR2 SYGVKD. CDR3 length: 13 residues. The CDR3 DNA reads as TGTGCCAGCGAACCGGGTTCGGGGTACGAGCAGTACTTC. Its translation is CASEPGSGYEQYF.

The CDR3 reads CASDWRGRYEQYF. DNA for the CDR3: TGTGCCAGTGATTGGCGGGGGCGCTACGAGCAGTACTTC. The chain employs TRBV19 and TRBJ2-7, with a tentative D call TRBD2 (7 bases). The CDR3 is made up of 13 amino acids. V lost 8 bases and J lost 3, with 14 bases in between. CDR1 and CDR2 (germline): LNHDA, SQIVND (reference sequence).

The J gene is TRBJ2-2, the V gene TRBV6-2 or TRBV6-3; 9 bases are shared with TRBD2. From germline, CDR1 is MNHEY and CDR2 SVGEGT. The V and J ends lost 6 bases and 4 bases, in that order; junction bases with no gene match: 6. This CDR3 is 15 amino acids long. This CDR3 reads CASRPSGATTGELFF. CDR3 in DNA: TGTGCCAGCAGGCCTAGCGGGGCTACCACCGGGGAGCTGTTTTTT.

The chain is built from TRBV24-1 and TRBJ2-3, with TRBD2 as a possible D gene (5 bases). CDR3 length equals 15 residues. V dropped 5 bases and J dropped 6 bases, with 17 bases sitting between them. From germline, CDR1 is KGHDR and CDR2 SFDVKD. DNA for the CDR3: TGTGCCACCAGTGCCTCAGGCGGGCGGGTGGATACGCAGTATTTT. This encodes CATSASGGRVDTQYF.

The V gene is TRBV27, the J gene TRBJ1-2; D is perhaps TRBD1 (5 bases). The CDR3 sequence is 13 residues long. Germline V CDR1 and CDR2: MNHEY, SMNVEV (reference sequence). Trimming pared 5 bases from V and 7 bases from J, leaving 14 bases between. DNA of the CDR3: TGTGCCAGCAGTCCGTCAGGGATCAGTGGCTACACCTTC. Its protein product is CASSPSGISGYTF.

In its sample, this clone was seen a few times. As DNA, the CDR3 is TGTGCCATCAGTGACAACAAAAACTATGGCTACACCTTC. It codes for CAISDNKNYGYTF. This chain joins TRBV10-3 and TRBJ1-2, with D unclear. From germline, CDR1 is ENHRY and CDR2 SYGVKD. V was pared by 3 bases and J by 2 bases, with 7 bases between. The CDR3 runs 13 residues.

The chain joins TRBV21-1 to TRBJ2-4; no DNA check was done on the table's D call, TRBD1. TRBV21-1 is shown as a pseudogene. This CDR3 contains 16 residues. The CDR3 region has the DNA TGTGCCAGCAGCAAACAACAGGGGCTAGCCAAAAACATTCAGTACTTC. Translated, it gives CASSKQQGLAKNIQYF.

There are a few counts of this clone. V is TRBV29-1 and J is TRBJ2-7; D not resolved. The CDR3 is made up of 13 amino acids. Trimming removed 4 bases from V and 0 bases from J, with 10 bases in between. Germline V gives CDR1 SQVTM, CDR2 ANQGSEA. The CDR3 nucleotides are TGCAGCGTTGTTACCTACAGCTCCTACGAGCAGTACTTC. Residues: CSVVTYSSYEQYF.

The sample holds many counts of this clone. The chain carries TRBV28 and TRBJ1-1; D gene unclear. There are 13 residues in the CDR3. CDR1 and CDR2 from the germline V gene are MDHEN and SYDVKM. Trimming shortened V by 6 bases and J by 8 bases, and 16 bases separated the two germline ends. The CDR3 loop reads CASRVEGQVEAFF. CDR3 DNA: TGTGCCAGCAGGGTAGAGGGTCAGGTCGAAGCTTTCTTT.

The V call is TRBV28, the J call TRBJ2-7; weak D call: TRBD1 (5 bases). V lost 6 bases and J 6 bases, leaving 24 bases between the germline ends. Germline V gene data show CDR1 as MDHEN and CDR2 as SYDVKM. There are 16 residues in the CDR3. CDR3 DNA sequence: TGTGCCAGCAGCCACACCCTGGGGCAGGTAATGTTCGAGCAGTACTTC. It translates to CASSHTLGQVMFEQYF.

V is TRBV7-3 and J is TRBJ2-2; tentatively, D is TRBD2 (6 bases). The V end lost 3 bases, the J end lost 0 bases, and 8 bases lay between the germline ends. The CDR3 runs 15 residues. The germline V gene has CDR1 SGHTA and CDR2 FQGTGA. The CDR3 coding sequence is TGTGCCAGCAGCTTCGGGACTCCGAACACCGGGGAGCTGTTTTTT. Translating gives CASSFGTPNTGELFF.

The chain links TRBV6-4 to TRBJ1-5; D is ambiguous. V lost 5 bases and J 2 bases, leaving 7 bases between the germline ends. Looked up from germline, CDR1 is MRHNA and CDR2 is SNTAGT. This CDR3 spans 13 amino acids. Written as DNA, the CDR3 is TGTGCCAGCAGTCAAGAGGGCAATCAGCCCCAGCATTTT. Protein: CASSQEGNQPQHF.

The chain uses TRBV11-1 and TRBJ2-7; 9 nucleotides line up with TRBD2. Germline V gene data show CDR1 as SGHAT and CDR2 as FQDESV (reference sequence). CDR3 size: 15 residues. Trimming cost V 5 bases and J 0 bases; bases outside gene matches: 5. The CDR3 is CASSLGGGASYEQYF. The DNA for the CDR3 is TGTGCCAGCAGCCTGGGCGGGGGGGCCTCCTACGAGCAGTACTTC.

As DNA, the CDR3 is TGTGCCATCACTAAAGACAGGGATGAGACCCAGTACTTC. Protein product: CAITKDRDETQYF. The chain recombines TRBV10-3 with TRBJ2-5, with 7 nucleotides matching TRBD1. CDR1 is ENHRY and CDR2 is SYGVKD in the germline V gene. The CDR3 runs to 13 residues. The ends lost 7 bases at V and 5 bases at J; junction bases unmatched: 7.

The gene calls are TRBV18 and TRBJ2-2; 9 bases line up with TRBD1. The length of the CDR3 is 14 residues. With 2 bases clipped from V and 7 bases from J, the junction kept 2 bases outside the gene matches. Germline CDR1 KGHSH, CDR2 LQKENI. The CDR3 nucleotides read TGTGCCAGCTCACCATCGGACAGGGGCGGGGAGCTGTTTTTT. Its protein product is CASSPSDRGGELFF. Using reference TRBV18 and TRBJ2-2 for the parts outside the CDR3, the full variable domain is NAGVMQNPRHLVRRRGQEARLRCSPMKGHSHVYWYRQLPEEGLKFMVYLQKENIIDESGMPKERFSAEFPKEGPSILRIQQVVRGDSAAYFCASSPSDRGGELFFGEGSRLTVL.

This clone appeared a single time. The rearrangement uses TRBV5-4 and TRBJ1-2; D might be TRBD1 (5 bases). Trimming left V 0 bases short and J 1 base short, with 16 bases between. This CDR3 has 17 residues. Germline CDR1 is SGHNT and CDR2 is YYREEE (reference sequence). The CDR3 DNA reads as TGTGCCAGCAGCTTGGGGGGAGGGGCGGCTGGTAACTATGGCTACACCTTC. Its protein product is CASSLGGGAAGNYGYTF. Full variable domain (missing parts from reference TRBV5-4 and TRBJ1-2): ETGVTQSPTHLIKTRGQQVTLRCSSQSGHNTVSWYQQALGQGPQFIFQYYREEENGRGNFPPRFSGLQFPNYSSELNVNALELDDSALYLCASSLGGGAAGNYGYTFGSGTRLTVV.